This T cell receptor (beta chain) was sequenced during a study of OX40 agonist ivuxolimab in advanced cancers. Study at large: The patients got ivuxolimab, which is an agonistic anti-OX40 (CD134) antibody. Hepatocellular carcinoma, melanoma, renal cell or head and neck cancer occurred in dose-escalation patients.

TCRdb's table, derived via immunoSEQ multiplex PCR, lists solely in-frame clones and lacks some. Of fewer than 95,000 clones in the sample, roughly nine tenths were seen once. Whole-study findings and limits: CD4+ and CD8+ T cells in blood underwent clonal expansion by week 6 at 0.1 to 3.0 mg/kg.

Patients were excluded for autoimmune disease history or systemic immunosuppression. Concerning this clone itself: The antigen remains undetermined.

This CDR3 spans 18 amino acids. Germline assignment: CDR1 KGHSH and CDR2 LQKENI. The ends lost 4 bases at V and 2 bases at J; junction bases unmatched: 13. Sequencing used CD4+ or CD8+ T cells sorted from blood, obtained in a trial of the OX40 agonist ivuxolimab. The chain joins TRBV18 to TRBJ2-2, with 7 bases aligning to TRBD1. This TCR was sampled from an adult with an advanced solid tumor such as melanoma, head and neck, liver or kidney cancer. The CDR3 loop reads CASSLHGPGTVNTGELFF. CDR3 DNA sequence: TGTGCCAGCTCACTTCACGGCCCCGGGACAGTAAACACCGGGGAGCTGTTTTTT.